The T cell receptor beta chain under discussion was sequenced for a study of PD-1 blockade in classical Hodgkin lymphoma. On this clone itself: Its cognate antigen is unknown.

General study findings and limits: Patients starting nivolumab less than 1 year after ASCT had lower diversity and were excluded from later analyses. Lower baseline TCR diversity marked trial partial responders and progressors.

Clones were sequenced by immunoSEQ multiplex PCR, and TCRdb holds only the in-frame ones, with some missing. This table holds around 45,000 clones, 65% to 85% found once. Relapses following autologous stem cell transplantation were seen in all patients, with brentuximab vedotin exposure varying. The best responses consisted of complete response, partial response or progressive disease. V dropped 5 bases and J dropped 9; count of bases not matched to a gene: 6. CDR1 is LNHDA and CDR2 is SQIVND in the germline V gene (reference sequence). The CDR3 is 13 residues long. The V and J genes are TRBV19 and TRBJ2-1; 8 positions match TRBD1. The source is a human donor with classical Hodgkin lymphoma. The sample was peripheral blood mononuclear cells (PBMCs), taken before the second cycle of nivolumab. CDR3 sequence reads: CASSGQGFTEQFF. In nucleotides, the CDR3 is TGTGCCAGTAGTGGACAGGGTTTTACTGAGCAGTTCTTC.